Detailed here is one TCR beta chain. The clone's antigen remains unknown. Per-base qualities were not stored, and no clone one base away is much larger. V lost 2 bases and J lost 6 bases; the stretch between them is 20 bases long. For CDR1 and CDR2, the germline V gene lists KGHSH and LQKENI. The CDR3 runs 16 amino acids, cysteine and phenylalanine included. The sequence is cut down to CDR3 DNA, 48 bases in frame from base 1. The data derive from a study of blood T cell repertoires in COVID-19 (dated by TCRdb to the early 2020s). Looking at the study overall: Samples covering the acute and convalescent phases of COVID-19 were provided by collaborators in the United States, Italy and Spain. The prospective study material was composed of cDNA or gDNA derived from T cells, B-cell-depleted T cells, or PBMCs. Subjects who had been exposed to COVID-19, were actively infected with it, or had recovered from it provided the deeply sampled blood TCRbeta repertoires that made up the dataset. The repertoires were released in a freely available public database meant as a resource for research on the immune response to SARS-CoV-2. Samples were obtained from the ongoing ImmuneRACE study (first 160 participants) and from about 1,300 subjects provided by 6 global collaborators. A de-identified subject ID, COVID-19 status, age in years and sex were almost always included in the sample metadata. Where available, HLA class I and class II types were obtained from metadata supplied by the sample provider rather than from assay-based typing. The investigation overall reported the following: The amount of clinical and demographic metadata varied by source and participant and was provided uncurated.

TCRbeta CDR3 regions were amplified from genomic DNA by means of the immunoSEQ Assay, a bias-controlled multiplex PCR. Concerning the study's data processing: The number of nucleated cells in each sample was estimated by amplification of reference gene primers within the assay. To quantify the absolute abundance of each unique TCRbeta CDR3 rearrangement, sequence reads were collapsed and filtered. Productive Simpson clonality was computed per sample as the square root of Simpson's diversity index over productive rearrangements. The table was pulled from immuneACCESS by TCRdb, which kept in-frame rearrangements only. Such tables lose some clones; where checked, under half of the loss comes from unresolved V genes, and the rest has no known cause. For V, J and clone size, that table is used; D and trimming come from the DNA. This sample is represented by about 110,000 clones; approximately 83% of them were singletons. The ten most abundant clones make up around 4% of the sample.

Each collaborating institution followed its own protocols to collect whole blood in K2EDTA tubes. For TCRbeta analysis, collaborators shipped samples as frozen whole blood, isolated PBMCs, or DNA extracted from either of those sample types. This TCR derives from a man in his forties or fifties with acute or convalescent COVID-19. The specimen sequenced was peripheral blood. The chain couples TRBV18 to TRBJ2-7, with TRBD2 tentatively as D gene (6 bases match). The bases are TGTGCCAGCTCACCAGGGGGGAGGCAGCCCTTCACCGAGCAGTACTTC. It is translated as CASSPGGRQPFTEQYF.